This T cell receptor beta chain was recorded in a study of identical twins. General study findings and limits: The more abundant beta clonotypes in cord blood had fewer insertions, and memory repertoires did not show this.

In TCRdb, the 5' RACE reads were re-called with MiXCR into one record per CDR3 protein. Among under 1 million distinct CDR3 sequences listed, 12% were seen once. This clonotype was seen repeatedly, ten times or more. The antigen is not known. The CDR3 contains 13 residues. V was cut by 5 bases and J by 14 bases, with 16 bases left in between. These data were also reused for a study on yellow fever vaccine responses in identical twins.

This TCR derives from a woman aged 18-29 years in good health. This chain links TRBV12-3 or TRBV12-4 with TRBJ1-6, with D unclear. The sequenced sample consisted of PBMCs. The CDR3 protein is CASSPAGPGALHF. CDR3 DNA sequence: TGTGCCAGCAGTCCGGCCGGCCCTGGGGCCCTCCACTTT.